The next 10 T cell receptor beta chains were all read from a single sample in a study of T cell changes during pregnancy in multiple sclerosis. The protocol was immunoSEQ multiplex PCR, while the TCRdb copy is restricted to in-frame clones and leaves out a portion. The sample gives roughly 77,000 clones, roughly 92% of which show up once; approximately 2% is in the top ten. The sequencing here drew on peripheral blood, taken in the second trimester of pregnancy. Every receptor here comes from a female donor with multiple sclerosis, enrolled in a pregnancy study.

The J gene is TRBJ2-7, the V gene TRBV19; the D gene is possibly TRBD2 (5 bases). The CDR3 length is 13 residues. Germline-derived CDR1 and CDR2 are LNHDA and SQIVND (reference sequence). V lost 4 bases, J lost 0 bases, and 7 bases lay in between. The CDR3 is CASSNGISYEQYF. CDR3 in DNA: TGTGCCAGTAGTAACGGGATCTCCTACGAGCAGTACTTC.

The chain combines TRBV30 with TRBJ2-7, with TRBD2 identical over 10 bases. The germline V gene has CDR1 GTSNPN and CDR2 SVGIG (reference sequence). With V trimmed by 4 bases and J by 4 bases, 4 bases remained unmatched. The CDR3 has 13 residues. CDR3 bases: TGTGCCTGGACTAGCGGGAGTCTATACGAGCAGTACTTC. Amino acids: CAWTSGSLYEQYF.

The CDR3 DNA reads as TGTGCCAGCAGCTTAGTTGAGGGACAGGGGGCGCGGAGCAATCAGCCCCAGCATTTT. It translates to CASSLVEGQGARSNQPQHF. The rearrangement joins TRBV11-3 to TRBJ1-5; TRBD1 aligns across 12 bases. With 1 base clipped from V and 1 base from J, the junction kept 8 bases outside the gene matches. Germline V gene sequence: CDR1 SGHNT, CDR2 YENEEA. The CDR3 has 19 residues.

The CDR3 region is CASSLALGQLSGNTIYF. CDR3 coding DNA: TGTGCCAGCAGCTTAGCACTGGGACAACTCTCTGGAAACACCATATATTTT. The chain employs TRBV7-8 and TRBJ1-3, with TRBD1 as a possible D gene (6 bases). The ends were cut back, 0 bases at V and 0 bases at J, with 12 bases in the middle. Germline-derived CDR1 and CDR2 are SGHVS and FQNEAQ. The CDR3 is 17 residues long.

The CDR3 DNA reads TGTGCCAGCTCGCCCCAACAGGGTCTAGGAAACACCATATATTTT. Translating gives CASSPQQGLGNTIYF. The J gene is TRBJ1-3, the V gene TRBV18, with TRBD1 as a possible D gene (6 bases). With 6 bases removed from V and 4 bases from J, the gap between germline ends came to 16 bases. The length of the CDR3 is 15 residues. Germline loops: CDR1 KGHSH, CDR2 LQKENI.

The rearrangement joins TRBV2 to TRBJ2-5; D is perhaps TRBD2 (6 bases). Trimming took off 0 bases at V and 2 bases at J, with 10 bases between the two ends. This CDR3 is 15 amino acids long. CDR1 SNHLY and CDR2 FYNNEI come from the germline V gene. The CDR3 nucleotides are TGTGCCAGCAGTGAAGCGGTGGGACTTCAAGAGACCCAGTACTTC. Its protein is CASSEAVGLQETQYF.

The chain has TRBV29-1 and TRBJ2-3; 7 positions agree with TRBD2. The V and J ends lost 3 bases and 1 base, in that order; junction bases with no gene match: 4. The V gene's germline CDR1 is SQVTM and CDR2 ANQGSEA. The CDR3 consists of 14 residues. The CDR3 protein is CSVDPGGGTDTQYF. For the CDR3, the DNA is TGCAGCGTTGATCCGGGGGGAGGCACAGATACGCAGTATTTT.

J is TRBJ2-5 and V is TRBV7-2; 7 bases map to TRBD1. Germline V gene lookup returns CDR1 SGHTA and CDR2 FQGNSA. CDR3 length: 15 residues. After removal of 5 bases from V and 0 bases from J, the junction contained 6 bases not matched to a gene. As DNA, the CDR3 is TGTGCCAGCAGCGAGGGGGACAGAGACCAAGAGACCCAGTACTTC. This gives the protein CASSEGDRDQETQYF.

The DNA for the CDR3 is TGTGCCAGCACCCAATTGCGGAACTCTGGAAACACCATATATTTT. The encoded protein is CASTQLRNSGNTIYF. V and J are TRBV6-6 and TRBJ1-3; D remains ambiguous. Per germline, CDR1 MNHNY and CDR2 SVGAGI (reference sequence). Trimming pared 7 bases from V and 0 bases from J, leaving 13 bases between. The length of the CDR3 is 15 residues.

The J gene is TRBJ2-7, the V gene TRBV6-5, with 7 bases fitting TRBD2. Germline V gene sequence: CDR1 MNHEY, CDR2 SVGAGI. The trim removed 4 bases at V and 4 bases at J, leaving 7 bases unmatched. This CDR3 has 14 residues. This chain's CDR3 is CASSSAGVSYEQYF. Here the CDR3 DNA reads TGTGCCAGCAGTTCGGCGGGAGTTTCGTACGAGCAGTACTTC.